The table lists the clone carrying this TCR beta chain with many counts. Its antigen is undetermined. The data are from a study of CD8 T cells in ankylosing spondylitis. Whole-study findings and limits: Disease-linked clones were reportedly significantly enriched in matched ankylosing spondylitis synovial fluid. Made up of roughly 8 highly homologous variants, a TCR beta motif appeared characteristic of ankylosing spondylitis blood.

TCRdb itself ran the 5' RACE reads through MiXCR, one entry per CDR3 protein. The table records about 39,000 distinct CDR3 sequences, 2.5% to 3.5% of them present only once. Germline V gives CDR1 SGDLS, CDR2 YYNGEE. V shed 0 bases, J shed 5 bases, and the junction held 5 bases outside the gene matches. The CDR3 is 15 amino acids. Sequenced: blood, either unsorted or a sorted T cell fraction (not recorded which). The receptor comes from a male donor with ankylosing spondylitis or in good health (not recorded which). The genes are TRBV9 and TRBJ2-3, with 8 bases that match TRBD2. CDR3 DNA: TGTGCCAGCAGCGTAGGAGCGGGAGTTGTAGATACGCAGTATTTT. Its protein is CASSVGAGVVDTQYF.